This T cell receptor beta chain was recovered during a study of T cell responses to AZD1222 COVID-19 vaccine. Study results and limitations: Once two AZD1222 doses were given, Spike-specific TCR breadth and depth went up.

The ends lost 5 bases at V and 3 bases at J; junction bases unmatched: 27. The CDR3 loop spans 21 amino acids. Germline loops: CDR1 MDHEN, CDR2 SYDVKM. This table comes from immunoSEQ multiplex PCR, and its TCRdb copy is limited to in-frame clones, with some not included. The table includes around 130,000 clones, 70% to 90% detected once. With regard to this clone: As yet, its antigen is unknown.

This material consisted of peripheral blood, taken on day 0 of AZD1222 vaccination. The chain combines TRBV28 with TRBJ1-2, with 7 bases lining up with TRBD1. The receptor was isolated from an adult in good health. The CDR3 nucleotides read TGTGCCAGCAGTCCCTTGGCGGGTGCAGGGGGTGGTGGTTTTCGGGACTATGGCTACACCTTC. As protein: CASSPLAGAGGGGFRDYGYTF.